This entry concerns a single TCR beta chain. As yet, its antigen is unknown. These data originate in a study of cytomegalovirus exposure and HLA in healthy donors. Study-level results: Earlier findings revealed that most TCR beta V segments proved productive either about 87% or about 30% of the time. Later analysis identified about 15,000 TCR beta sequences associated with HLA alleles, using a false discovery rate threshold of 0.05.

The study ran its PCR with 60 Vbeta and 13 Jbeta primers. Assay used: immunoSEQ multiplex PCR; TCRdb lists only in-frame clones, some missing. The sample gives 150,000 to 200,000 clones, approximately 80% of which show up once; 2.4% is in the top ten. CDR3 length: 14 amino acids. Deletions cut 3 bases from V and 4 bases from J, with 13 bases between. Germline V gives CDR1 SGHRS, CDR2 YFSETQ. The receptor was derived from a male donor in good health and CMV-seronegative. The chain joins TRBV5-1 to TRBJ2-5; D may be TRBD1 (8 bases). Sample: PBMCs. CDR3 DNA: TGCGCCAGCAGCTCACAGGGGGGGGGAGAGACCCAGTACTTC. This encodes CASSSQGGGETQYF.